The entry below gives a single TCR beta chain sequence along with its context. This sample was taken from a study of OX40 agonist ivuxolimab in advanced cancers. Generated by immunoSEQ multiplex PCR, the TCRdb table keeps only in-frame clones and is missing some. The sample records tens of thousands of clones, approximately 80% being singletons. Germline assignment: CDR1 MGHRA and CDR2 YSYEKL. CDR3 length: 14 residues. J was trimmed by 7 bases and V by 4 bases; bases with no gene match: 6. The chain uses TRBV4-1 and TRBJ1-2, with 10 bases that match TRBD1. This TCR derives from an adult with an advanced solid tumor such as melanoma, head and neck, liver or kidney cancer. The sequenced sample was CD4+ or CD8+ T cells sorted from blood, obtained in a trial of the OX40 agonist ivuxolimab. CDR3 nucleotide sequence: TGCGCCAGCAGCCCCAGACAGGGGGCCGCTGGCTACACCTTC. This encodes CASSPRQGAAGYTF.